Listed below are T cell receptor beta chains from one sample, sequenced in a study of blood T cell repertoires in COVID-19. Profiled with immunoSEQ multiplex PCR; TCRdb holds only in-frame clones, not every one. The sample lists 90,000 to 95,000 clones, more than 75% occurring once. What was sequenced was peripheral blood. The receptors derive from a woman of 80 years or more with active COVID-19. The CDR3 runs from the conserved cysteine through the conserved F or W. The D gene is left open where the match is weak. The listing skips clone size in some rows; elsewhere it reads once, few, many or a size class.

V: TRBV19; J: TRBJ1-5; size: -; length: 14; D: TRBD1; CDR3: CASSGQAGNQPQHF; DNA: TGTGCCAGTTCCGGACAGGCGGGTAATCAGCCCCAGCATTTT
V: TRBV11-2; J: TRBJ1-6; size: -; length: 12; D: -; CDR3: CASRRVNSPLHF; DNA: TGTGCCAGCAGGCGGGTTAATTCACCCCTCCACTTT
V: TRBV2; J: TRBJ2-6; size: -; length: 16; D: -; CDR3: CASTGFLTSGANVLTF; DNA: TGTGCCAGCACCGGGTTTTTGACCTCTGGGGCCAACGTCCTGACTTTC
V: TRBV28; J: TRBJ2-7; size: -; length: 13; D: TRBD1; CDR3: CASSLNRGYEQYF; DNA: TGTGCCAGCAGTTTGAACAGGGGTTACGAGCAGTACTTC
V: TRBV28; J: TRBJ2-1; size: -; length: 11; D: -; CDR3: CATIAGLQQFF; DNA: TGTGCCACCATAGCAGGACTACAGCAGTTCTTC
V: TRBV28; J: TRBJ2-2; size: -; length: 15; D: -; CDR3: CASSSGGTHTGELFF; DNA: TGTGCCAGCAGTTCTGGCGGGACCCACACCGGGGAGCTGTTTTTT
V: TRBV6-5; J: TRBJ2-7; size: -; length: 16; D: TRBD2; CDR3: CASSYTGLAGANEQYF; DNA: TGTGCCAGCAGTTACACCGGACTAGCGGGAGCAAACGAGCAGTACTTC
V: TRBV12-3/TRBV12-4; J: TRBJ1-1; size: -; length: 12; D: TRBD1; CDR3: CASSFGQGSAFF; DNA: TGTGCCAGCAGTTTTGGACAGGGTTCAGCTTTCTTT
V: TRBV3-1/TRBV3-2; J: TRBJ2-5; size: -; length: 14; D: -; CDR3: CASNLGGFQETQYF; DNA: TGTGCCAGCAACCTCGGCGGGTTCCAAGAGACCCAGTACTTC
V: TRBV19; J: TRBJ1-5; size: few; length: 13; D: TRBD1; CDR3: CASSGDRTQPQHF; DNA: TGTGCCAGTAGTGGGGACAGAACCCAGCCCCAGCATTTT
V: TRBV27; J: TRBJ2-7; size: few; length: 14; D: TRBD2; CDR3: CASRGLAATYEQYF; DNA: TGTGCCAGCAGGGGACTAGCGGCAACCTACGAGCAGTACTTC
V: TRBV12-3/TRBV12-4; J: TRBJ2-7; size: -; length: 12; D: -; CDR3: CASSFYLNEQYF; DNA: TGTGCCAGCAGTTTTTATCTTAACGAGCAGTACTTC
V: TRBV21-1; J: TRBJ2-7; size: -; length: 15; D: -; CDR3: CASSNRGTPPYEQYF; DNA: TGTGCCAGCAGCAATCGGGGGACTCCCCCTTACGAGCAGTACTTC